A single sample gave rise to the 13 T cell receptor beta chains below, sequenced in a study of blood T cell repertoires in COVID-19. The data were produced by immunoSEQ multiplex PCR, yet TCRdb's version contains in-frame clones alone and is incomplete. The data show 150,000 or so clones, 90% seen once. The material sequenced was peripheral blood. Receptors were obtained from a man aged 55 to 70 with active or convalescent COVID-19.

The chain carries TRBV18 and TRBJ2-1; 10 bases are a match to TRBD2. The CDR3 covers 20 residues. CDR1 KGHSH and CDR2 LQKENI come from the germline V gene. Trimming cost V 0 bases and J 4 bases; bases outside gene matches: 15. DNA for the CDR3: TGTGCCAGCTCACCACCCCCAGCCAGACTAGCGGGCGGAGTTTACAATGAGCAGTTCTTC. Amino acid sequence: CASSPPPARLAGGVYNEQFF.

About this clone: A junction boundary mismatches the germline segment, possibly from a read error. This chain links TRBV15 with TRBJ1-6; unclear D gene. The CDR3 length is 12 residues. Germline V lookup: CDR1 LNHNV, CDR2 YYDKDF (reference sequence). The DNA for the CDR3 is TGTGCCACCAGCAGAGACCTAAACCAACCTTTATTT. Its translation: CATSRDLNQPLF.

The chain joins TRBV3-1 (or the pseudogene TRBV3-2) to TRBJ1-4; 8 bases agree with TRBD1. The CDR3 extends over 14 amino acids. V gave up 5 bases and J gave up 10 bases; unmatched junction bases: 9. Looked up from germline, CDR1 is LGHDT and CDR2 is YNNKEL (reference sequence). CDR3 DNA sequence: TGTGCCAGCAGCTTGACAGGGGCCAGGTCAAAACTGTTTTTT. Translated: CASSLTGARSKLFF.

The rearrangement links TRBV27 to TRBJ2-1; 10 bases agree with TRBD1. The CDR3 length is 17 residues. The trim removed 5 bases at V and 10 bases at J, leaving 17 bases unmatched. The germline gives CDR1 MNHEY, CDR2 SMNVEV (reference sequence). Here the CDR3 DNA reads TGTGCCAGCAGTATCCCCCGGACAGGGGGAGTTTTAAGGGAGCAGTTCTTC. Translated, it gives CASSIPRTGGVLREQFF.

The CDR3 nucleotides read TGTGCCAGTAGCGGTTCGGGACAGGGTAGCAATCAGCCCCAGCATTTT. This translates into CASSGSGQGSNQPQHF. This sequence joins TRBV19 and TRBJ1-5; TRBD1 matches 9 bases. The V and J ends lost 6 bases and 0 bases, in that order; junction bases with no gene match: 6. Per the germline V gene, CDR1 is LNHDA and CDR2 is SQIVND (reference sequence). This CDR3 is built from 16 residues. The full variable domain, rest sourced from reference TRBV19 and TRBJ1-5, is DGGITQSPKYLFRKEGQNVTLSCEQNLNHDAMYWYRQDPGQGLRLIYYSQIVNDFQKGDIAEGYSVSREKKESFPLTVTSAQKNPTAFYLCASSGSGQGSNQPQHFGDGTRLSIL.

This clone was detected only once. The gene calls are TRBV6-5 and TRBJ1-6; 7 bases fit TRBD1. CDR1 is MNHEY, CDR2 SVGAGI, per germline. V lost 2 bases to trimming and J lost 8 bases; unmatched junction nucleotides: 6. The CDR3 contains 15 residues. Written as DNA, the CDR3 is TGTGCCAGCAGTTACGACAACAGGGGAGATTCACCCCTCCACTTT. Amino acids: CASSYDNRGDSPLHF.

The V gene is TRBV5-1, the J gene TRBJ2-7; D is ambiguous. The CDR3 is made up of 11 amino acids. Germline CDR1 reads SGHRS; CDR2 reads YFSETQ. V was cut by 3 bases and J by 1 base, with 2 bases left in between. CDR3 amino acids: CASSSSYEQYF. CDR3 DNA sequence: TGCGCCAGCAGCTCTTCCTACGAGCAGTACTTC.

This rearrangement joins TRBV7-8 to TRBJ1-2, with 10 bases that match TRBD1. Germline values: CDR1 SGHVS, CDR2 FQNEAQ. The CDR3 loop spans 14 amino acids. With V trimmed by 3 bases and J by 4 bases, 2 bases remained unmatched. The CDR3, as DNA: TGTGCCAGCAGCTTCGGACAGGGGGGCTATGGCTACACCTTC. This translates into CASSFGQGGYGYTF.

This chain joins TRBV14 and TRBJ1-4; D is undetermined. Germline CDR1 SGHDN, CDR2 FVKESK. This CDR3 has 15 amino acids. V lost 0 bases, J lost 5 bases, and 10 bases lay in between. DNA of the CDR3: TGTGCCAGCAGCCAAGATGCGGGCGGCAATGAAAAACTGTTTTTT. Translation: CASSQDAGGNEKLFF.

The rearrangement links TRBV10-3 to TRBJ1-5; TRBD1 is a possible D gene (5 bases). V lost 0 bases and J 7 bases, leaving 10 bases between the germline ends. The CDR3 has 14 amino acids. The V gene's germline CDR1 is ENHRY and CDR2 SYGVKD. This CDR3 is CAISESRGGQPQHF. The CDR3 DNA sequence: TGTGCCATCAGTGAGTCGAGGGGAGGACAGCCCCAGCATTTT.

This clone has a single count. The chain joins TRBV6-5 to TRBJ1-1, with 8 bases fitting TRBD1. Germline V gene sequence: CDR1 MNHEY, CDR2 SVGAGI. The J segment lost 1 base and the V segment lost 6 bases, leaving 1 base of the junction unmatched. This CDR3 has 13 residues. The CDR3 is CASSRGRNTEAFF. CDR3 nucleotides: TGTGCCAGCAGCAGGGGGCGGAACACTGAAGCTTTCTTT.

Notes on this clone: Other DNA sequences in the sample encode the same CDR3. This chain uses TRBV6-5 with TRBJ2-5; no definite D call. Trimming cost V 2 bases and J 2 bases, with 6 bases left between them. CDR1 is MNHEY, CDR2 SVGAGI, per germline. The CDR3 extends over 13 amino acids. CDR3 protein: CASSYGSQETQYF. CDR3 sequence (DNA): TGTGCCAGCAGTTACGGCAGTCAAGAGACCCAGTACTTC.

In this sample, this clone turned up once. The chain couples TRBV19 to TRBJ1-2; 9 nucleotides agree with TRBD1. V shed 7 bases and J 5 bases; nucleotides not matched to a gene: 14. Per the germline V gene, CDR1 is LNHDA and CDR2 is SQIVND (reference sequence). The CDR3 spans 16 residues. The chain's CDR3 is CASIRTGVFFGYGYTF. In nucleotides, the CDR3 is TGTGCCAGTATCCGGACAGGGGTCTTTTTCGGGTATGGCTACACCTTC. The whole variable domain, filled in from reference TRBV19 and TRBJ1-2, reads DGGITQSPKYLFRKEGQNVTLSCEQNLNHDAMYWYRQDPGQGLRLIYYSQIVNDFQKGDIAEGYSVSREKKESFPLTVTSAQKNPTAFYLCASIRTGVFFGYGYTFGSGTRLTVV.